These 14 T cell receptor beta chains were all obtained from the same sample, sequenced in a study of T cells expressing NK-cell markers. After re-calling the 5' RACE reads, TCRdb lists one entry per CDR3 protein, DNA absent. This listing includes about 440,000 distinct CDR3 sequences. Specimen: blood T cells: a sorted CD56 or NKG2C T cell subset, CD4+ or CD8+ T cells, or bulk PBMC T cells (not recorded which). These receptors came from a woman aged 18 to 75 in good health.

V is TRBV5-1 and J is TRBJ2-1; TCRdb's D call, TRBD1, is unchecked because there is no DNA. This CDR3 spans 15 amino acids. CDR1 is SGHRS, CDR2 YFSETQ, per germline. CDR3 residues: CASRLRGSPYNEQFF.

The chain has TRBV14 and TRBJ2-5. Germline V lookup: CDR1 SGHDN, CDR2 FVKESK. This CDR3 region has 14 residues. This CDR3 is CASSQDVGSETQYF.

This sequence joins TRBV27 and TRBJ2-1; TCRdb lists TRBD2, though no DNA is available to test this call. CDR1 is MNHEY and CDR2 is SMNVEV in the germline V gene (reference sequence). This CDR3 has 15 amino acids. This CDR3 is CASSLISGGLGEQFF.

CDR3 loop: CSARVPPNQPQHF. V gene TRBV20-1 combines with J gene TRBJ1-5. This CDR3 region has 13 residues. Germline V gene lookup returns CDR1 DFQATT and CDR2 SNEGSKA (reference sequence).

The CDR3 loop is CASSLETGIAYNEQFF. The rearrangement joins TRBV5-1 to TRBJ2-1; TCRdb selects TRBD1, and the lack of DNA leaves this call unchecked. CDR3 length equals 16 residues. The germline gives CDR1 SGHRS, CDR2 YFSETQ.

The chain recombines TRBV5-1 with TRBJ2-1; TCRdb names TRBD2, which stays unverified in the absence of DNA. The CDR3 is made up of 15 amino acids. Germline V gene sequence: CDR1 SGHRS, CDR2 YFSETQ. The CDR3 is CASSAGGLAGNEQFF. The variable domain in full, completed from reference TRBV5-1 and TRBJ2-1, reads KAGVTQTPRYLIKTRGQQVTLSCSPISGHRSVSWYQQTPGQGLQFLFEYFSETQRNKGNFPGRFSGRQFSNSRSEMNVSTLELGDSALYLCASSAGGLAGNEQFFGPGTRLTVL.

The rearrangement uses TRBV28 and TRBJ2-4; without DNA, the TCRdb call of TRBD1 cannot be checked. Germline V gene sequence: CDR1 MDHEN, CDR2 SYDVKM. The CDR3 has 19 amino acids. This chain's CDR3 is CASSEGQGGAFIAKNIQYF.

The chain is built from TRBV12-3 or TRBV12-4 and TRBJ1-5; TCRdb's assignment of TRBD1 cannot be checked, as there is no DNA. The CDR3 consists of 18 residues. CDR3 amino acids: CASSFFRGANSGAQPQHF.

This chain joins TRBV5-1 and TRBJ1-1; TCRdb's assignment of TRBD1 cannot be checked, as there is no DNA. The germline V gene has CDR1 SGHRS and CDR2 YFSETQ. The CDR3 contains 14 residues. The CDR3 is CASSLLSGDTEAFF. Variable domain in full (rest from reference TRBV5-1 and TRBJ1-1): KAGVTQTPRYLIKTRGQQVTLSCSPISGHRSVSWYQQTPGQGLQFLFEYFSETQRNKGNFPGRFSGRQFSNSRSEMNVSTLELGDSALYLCASSLLSGDTEAFFGQGTRLTVV.

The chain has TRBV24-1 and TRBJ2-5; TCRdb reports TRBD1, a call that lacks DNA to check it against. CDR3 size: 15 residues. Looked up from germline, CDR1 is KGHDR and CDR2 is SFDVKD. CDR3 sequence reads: CATSVGGLAQETQYF.

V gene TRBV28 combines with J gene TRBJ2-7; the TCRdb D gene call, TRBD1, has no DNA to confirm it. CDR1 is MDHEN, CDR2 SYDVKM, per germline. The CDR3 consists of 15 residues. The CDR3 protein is CASSSPGTSPGEQYF.

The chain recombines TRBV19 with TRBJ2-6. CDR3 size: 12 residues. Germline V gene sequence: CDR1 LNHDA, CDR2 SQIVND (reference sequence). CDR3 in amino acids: CAGGAGANVLTF.

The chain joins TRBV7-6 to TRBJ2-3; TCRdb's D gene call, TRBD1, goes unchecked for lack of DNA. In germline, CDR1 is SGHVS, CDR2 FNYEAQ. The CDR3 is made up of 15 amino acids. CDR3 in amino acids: CASSFSGTDTDTQYF.

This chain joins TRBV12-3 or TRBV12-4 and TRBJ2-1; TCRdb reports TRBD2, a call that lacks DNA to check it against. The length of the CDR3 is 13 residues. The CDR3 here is CASRARGGHEQFF.